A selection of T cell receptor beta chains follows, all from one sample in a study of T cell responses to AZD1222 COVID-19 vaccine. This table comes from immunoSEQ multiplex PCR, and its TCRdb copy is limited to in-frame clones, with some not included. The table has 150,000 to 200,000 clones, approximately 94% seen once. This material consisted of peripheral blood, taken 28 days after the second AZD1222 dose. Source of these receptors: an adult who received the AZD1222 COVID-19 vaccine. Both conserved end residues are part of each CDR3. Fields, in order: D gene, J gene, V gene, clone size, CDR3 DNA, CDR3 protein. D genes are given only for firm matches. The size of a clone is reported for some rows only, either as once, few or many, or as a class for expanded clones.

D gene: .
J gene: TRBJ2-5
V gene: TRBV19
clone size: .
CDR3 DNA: TGTGCCAGTAGTCCCCGACAGGACGGGGTGACCCAGTACTTC
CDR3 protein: CASSPRQDGVTQYF

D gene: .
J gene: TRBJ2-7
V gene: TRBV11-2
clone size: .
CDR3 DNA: TGTGCCAGCAGCTGGGGAGGGGGTTACGAGCAGTACTTC
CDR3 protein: CASSWGGGYEQYF

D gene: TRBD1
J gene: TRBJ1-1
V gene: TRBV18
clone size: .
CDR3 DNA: TGTGCCAGCTCACCGGACAGGGGGACGAGTAGGACTGAAGCTTTCTTT
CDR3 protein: CASSPDRGTSRTEAFF

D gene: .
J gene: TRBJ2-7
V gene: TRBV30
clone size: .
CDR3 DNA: TGTGCCTGGAAAGGGGGAAGGCCCCCCTACGAGCAGTACTTC
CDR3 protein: CAWKGGRPPYEQYF

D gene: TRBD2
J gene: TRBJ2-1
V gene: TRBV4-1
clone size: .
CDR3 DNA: TGCGCCAGCAGCCAAGCAGAAAATAGCGGGAGGGCCGGTAATGAGCAGTTCTTC
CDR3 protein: CASSQAENSGRAGNEQFF

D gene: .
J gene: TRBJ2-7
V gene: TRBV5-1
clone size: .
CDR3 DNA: TGCGCCAGCAGCGAGGGTCTATACTACGAGCAGTACTTC
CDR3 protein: CASSEGLYYEQYF

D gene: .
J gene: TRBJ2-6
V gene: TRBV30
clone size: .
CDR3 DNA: TGTGCCCGAGGTGGGGGGGCCAACGTCCTGACTTTC
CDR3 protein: CARGGGANVLTF

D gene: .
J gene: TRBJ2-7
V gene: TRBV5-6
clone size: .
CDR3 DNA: TGTGCCAGCAGCTCGCAGGGGATCTACGAGCAGTACTTC
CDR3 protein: CASSSQGIYEQYF

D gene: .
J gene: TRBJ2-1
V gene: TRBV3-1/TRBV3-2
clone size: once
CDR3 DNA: TGTGCCAGCAGCCATTTAGGAGGCCCCGGGCAGTTCTTC
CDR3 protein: CASSHLGGPGQFF

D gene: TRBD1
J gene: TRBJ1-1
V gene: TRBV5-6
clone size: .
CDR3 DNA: TGTGCCAGCAGCACGACAGGGCCTGAAGCTTTCTTT
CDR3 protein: CASSTTGPEAFF

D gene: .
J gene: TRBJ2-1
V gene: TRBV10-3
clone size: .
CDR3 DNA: TGTGCCATCAGTGAGTCCTATGAGCAGTTCTTC
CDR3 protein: CAISESYEQFF

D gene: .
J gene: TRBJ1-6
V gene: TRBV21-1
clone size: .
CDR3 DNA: TGTGCCAGCAGCTTCAGTGAGTGGGCGGGGGATTCACCCCTCCACTTT
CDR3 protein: CASSFSEWAGDSPLHF

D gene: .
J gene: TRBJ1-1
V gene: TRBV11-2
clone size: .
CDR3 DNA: TGTGCCAGCAGCCCAACAGGTGGCACTGAAGCTTTCTTT
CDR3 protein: CASSPTGGTEAFF

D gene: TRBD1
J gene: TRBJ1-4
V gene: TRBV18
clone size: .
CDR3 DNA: TGTGCCAGCTCCCGAGGGACAGGGGTAAATGAAAAACTGTTTTTT
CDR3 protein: CASSRGTGVNEKLFF

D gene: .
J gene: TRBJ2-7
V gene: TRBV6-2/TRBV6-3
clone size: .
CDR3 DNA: TGTGCCAGCAGCCCATCGACAGGGACTTACGAGCAGTACTTC
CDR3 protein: CASSPSTGTYEQYF

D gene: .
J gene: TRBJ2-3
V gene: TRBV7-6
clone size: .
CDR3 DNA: TGTGCCAGCAGCCTCACGTCCCTTCGGGATACGCAGTATTTT
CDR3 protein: CASSLTSLRDTQYF

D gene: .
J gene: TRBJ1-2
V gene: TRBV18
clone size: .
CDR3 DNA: TGTGCCAGCTCACCAGAGGTAATAGCTAACTATGGCTACACCTTC
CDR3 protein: CASSPEVIANYGYTF

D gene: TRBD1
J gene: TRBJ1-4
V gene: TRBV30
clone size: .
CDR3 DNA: TGTGCCTGGAGCAACAGGGGTGGGAATGAAAAACTGTTTTTT
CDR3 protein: CAWSNRGGNEKLFF

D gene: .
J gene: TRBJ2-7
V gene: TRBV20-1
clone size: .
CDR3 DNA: TGCAGTGCTAGAGAAGGGCTCCGGCAGTACTTC
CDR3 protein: CSAREGLRQYF

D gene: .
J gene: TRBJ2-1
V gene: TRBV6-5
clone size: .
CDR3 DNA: TGTGCCAGCAGTTTGACTAGAAATGGAAATGAGCAGTTCTTC
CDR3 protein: CASSLTRNGNEQFF

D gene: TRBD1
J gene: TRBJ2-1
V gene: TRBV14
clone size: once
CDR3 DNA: TGTGCCAGCAGCCCCCGGACAGGGGCCTACAATGAGCAGTTCTTC
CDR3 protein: CASSPRTGAYNEQFF

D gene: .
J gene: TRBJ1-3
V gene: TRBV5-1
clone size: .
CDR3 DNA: TGCGCCAGCAGCTTCATACCTCTGTCACAGGACGGAGGAAACACCATATATTTT
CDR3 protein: CASSFIPLSQDGGNTIYF

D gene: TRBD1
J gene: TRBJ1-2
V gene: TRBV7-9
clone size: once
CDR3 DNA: TGTGCCAGCAGCGGGGACAGAGCCTATGGCTACACCTTC
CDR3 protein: CASSGDRAYGYTF

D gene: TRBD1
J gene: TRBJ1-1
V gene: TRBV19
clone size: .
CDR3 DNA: TGTGCCAGTAGTATCCAACAGGGGGCTATGAACACTGAAGCTTTCTTT
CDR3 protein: CASSIQQGAMNTEAFF

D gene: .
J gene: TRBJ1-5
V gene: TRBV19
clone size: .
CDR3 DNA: TGTGCCAGTAGGCCCAACAGGGTAGGGCCCCAGCATTTT
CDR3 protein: CASRPNRVGPQHF

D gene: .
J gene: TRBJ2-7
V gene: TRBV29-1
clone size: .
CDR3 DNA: TGCAGCGTTGAACTGAACCACTACGAGCAGTACTTC
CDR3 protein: CSVELNHYEQYF

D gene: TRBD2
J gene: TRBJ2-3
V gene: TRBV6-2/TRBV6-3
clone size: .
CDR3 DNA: TGTGCCAGCAGTCACCCCGGACTAGCGGGAATAGGAGATACGCAGTATTTT
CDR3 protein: CASSHPGLAGIGDTQYF

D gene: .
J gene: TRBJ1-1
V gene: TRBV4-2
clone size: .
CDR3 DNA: TGTGCCAGCAGCCAGCGGGCGAACACTGAAGCTTTCTTT
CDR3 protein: CASSQRANTEAFF

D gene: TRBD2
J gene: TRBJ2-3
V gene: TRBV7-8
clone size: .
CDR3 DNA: TGTGCCAGCAGCTTAGTCCGGACTAGTGTGTCAGATACGCAGTATTTT
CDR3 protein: CASSLVRTSVSDTQYF

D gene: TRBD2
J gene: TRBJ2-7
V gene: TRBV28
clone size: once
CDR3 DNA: TGTGCCAGCAGTTTACATAGCGGGACTTATTACGAGCAGTACTTC
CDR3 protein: CASSLHSGTYYEQYF

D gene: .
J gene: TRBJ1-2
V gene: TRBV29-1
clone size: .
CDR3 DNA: TGCAGCGTTGAAGGGACAGCGACCTATGGCTACACCTTC
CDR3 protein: CSVEGTATYGYTF

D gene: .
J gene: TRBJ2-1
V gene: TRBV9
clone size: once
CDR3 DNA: TGTGCCAGCAGCCTCAGCGGAAGCTCCTACAATGAGCAGTTCTTC
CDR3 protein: CASSLSGSSYNEQFF

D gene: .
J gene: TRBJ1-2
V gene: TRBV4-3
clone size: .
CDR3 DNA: TGCGCCAGCAGCCAAGGTACGGGGATGGACTATGGCTACACCTTC
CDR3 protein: CASSQGTGMDYGYTF

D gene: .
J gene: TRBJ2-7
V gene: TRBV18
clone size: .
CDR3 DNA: TGTGCCAGCTCATCTCCCTCCGGGAGAGGGGGCTACGAGCAGTACTTC
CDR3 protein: CASSSPSGRGGYEQYF

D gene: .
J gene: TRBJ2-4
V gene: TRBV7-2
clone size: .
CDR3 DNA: TGTGCCAGCAGCTTAGTCGCGGGCACCACCTCGGGGGTTGATCAGTACTTC
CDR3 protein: CASSLVAGTTSGVDQYF

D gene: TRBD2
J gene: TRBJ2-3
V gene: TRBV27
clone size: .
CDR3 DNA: TGTGCCAGCAGCAGACCGCGGGGGGGGCTAGGCACAGATACGCAGTATTTT
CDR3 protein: CASSRPRGGLGTDTQYF

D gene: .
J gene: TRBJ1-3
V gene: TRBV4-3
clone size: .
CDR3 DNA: TGCGCCAGCAGCCAAGGGCCCGTTGAAGGTTCTGGAAACACCATATATTTT
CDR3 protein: CASSQGPVEGSGNTIYF

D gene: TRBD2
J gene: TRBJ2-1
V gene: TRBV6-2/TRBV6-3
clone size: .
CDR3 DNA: TGTGCCAGCAGTTTGTGGGGGACTAGCGGGAGGGCCACACTCTACAATGAGCAGTTCTTC
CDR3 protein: CASSLWGTSGRATLYNEQFF

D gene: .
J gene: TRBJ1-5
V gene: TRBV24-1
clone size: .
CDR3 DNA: TGTGCCACCAGTGACGGTGCGGTCCCGAATCAGCCCCAGCATTTT
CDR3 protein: CATSDGAVPNQPQHF

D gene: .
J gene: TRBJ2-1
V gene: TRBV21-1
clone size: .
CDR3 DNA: TGTGCCAGCAGCACCCGACAGGGCTCCTACAATGAGCAGTTCTTC
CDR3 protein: CASSTRQGSYNEQFF

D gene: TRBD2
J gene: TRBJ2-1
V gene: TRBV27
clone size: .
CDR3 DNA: TGTGCCAGCAGTTTACCCGGGACTAGCAATGAGCAGTTCTTC
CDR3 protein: CASSLPGTSNEQFF

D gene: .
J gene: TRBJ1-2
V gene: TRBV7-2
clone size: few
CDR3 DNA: TGTGCCAGCAGCTTAGTTGGGGGCGGTTGGTATGGCTACACCTTC
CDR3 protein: CASSLVGGGWYGYTF

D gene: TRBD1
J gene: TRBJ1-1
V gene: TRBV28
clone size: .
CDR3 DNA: TGTGCCAGCAGTTTGCAGGGGGTGAACACTGAAGCTTTCTTT
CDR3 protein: CASSLQGVNTEAFF

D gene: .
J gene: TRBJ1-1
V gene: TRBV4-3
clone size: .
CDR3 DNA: TGCGCCAGCAGCCACGCTCTACAGAACACTGAAGCTTTCTTT
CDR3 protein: CASSHALQNTEAFF